The clone carrying this T cell receptor beta chain was picked up a small number of times. Antigen unknown. This record belongs to a study of shared clonotypes between healthy human individuals. Study results and caveats: Estimated richness values were generally larger in naive subsets than in memory subsets. What rarefaction showed was incomplete sorted-subset sequencing despite large depth. Relative to their counterparts shared across all four donors, non-shared clonotypes exhibited diminished generation probabilities.

Genomic DNA belonging to each subset was distributed in equal measure over several immunoSEQ plates. Libraries were prepared by immunoSEQ multiplex PCR; TCRdb keeps only in-frame clonotypes and omits some of them. The table lists around 720,000 clones, around three quarters of them singletons. Germline V gives CDR1 SGHDT, CDR2 YYEEEE. J was trimmed by 6 bases and V by 6 bases; bases with no gene match: 8. This CDR3 contains 13 residues. This receptor was taken from a woman aged 25 to 39 in good health. The rearrangement joins TRBV5-6 to TRBJ1-2; 7 bases fit TRBD1. Sequences were obtained from memory CD4+ T cells sorted from blood. Stated subset: CD45RA-negative fraction. CDR3 amino acids: CASTTRDSHGYTF. CDR3 nucleotide sequence: TGTGCCAGCACTACCCGGGACAGCCATGGCTACACCTTC.